The 17 T cell receptor beta chains in this list originate from one sample, sequenced in a study of lung T cells in sarcoidosis with Löfgren's syndrome. TCRdb fed the reads into MiXCR, producing one record per CDR3 protein. This sample has roughly 2,100 distinct CDR3 sequences; 25% to 30% occur once, and the top ten carry approximately 9.9%. The sample was CD4+ T cells from bronchoalveolar lavage. The receptors stem from a human donor with sarcoidosis (Löfgren's syndrome or another form), or a control subject (not recorded which).

Judged by abundance, this clonotype is medium-sized (0.01 to 0.1%). The chain couples TRBV20-1 to TRBJ2-3; D not certain. The germline CDR1 and CDR2 sequences are DFQATT and SNEGSKA (reference sequence). V was pared by 4 bases and J by 1 base, with 15 bases between. CDR3 length: 15 residues. CDR3 bases: TGCAGTGCTACCCGTTTTGGGGTTGGCACAGATACGCAGTATTTT. Translating gives CSATRFGVGTDTQYF.

Remarks on this clonotype: A much larger clonotype is one base distant, so this may be a read error. The chain uses TRBV2 and TRBJ2-5; D is unclear. V was shortened by 4 bases and J by 1 base, with 4 bases between the two germline ends. Germline V gene lookup returns CDR1 SNHLY and CDR2 FYNNEI. The CDR3 totals 12 residues. CDR3 sequence reads: CASSAIQETQYF. The CDR3 DNA reads TGTGCCAGCAGTGCAATCCAAGAGACCCAGTACTTC.

On this clonotype itself: A read error may be the cause here, since a much bigger clone is one base away. The genes are TRBV18 and TRBJ2-7, with TRBD1 matching 7 bases. The length of the CDR3 is 14 residues. Germline CDR1 reads KGHSH; CDR2 reads LQKENI. In DNA, the CDR3 is TGTGCCAGCTCACCTGGACAGGTCTCCTACGAGCATTACTTC. It encodes CASSPGQVSYEHYF.

In regard to this clonotype: Germline is not matched at one junction end, which may reflect a read error. V and J are TRBV4-1 and TRBJ2-1; the D is unclear. Germline V gives CDR1 MGHRA, CDR2 YSYEKL. CDR3 length: 13 residues. The CDR3 sequence: CAGSQDRNNEQSF. The CDR3, as DNA: TGCGCCGGCAGCCAAGATAGGAACAATGAGCAGTCCTTC.

About this clonotype itself: This could be a read error, since a much larger clone is one nucleotide away. The V call is TRBV2, the J call TRBJ2-4; no clear D gene. The CDR3 has 13 residues. Germline CDR1 reads SNHLY; CDR2 reads FYNNEI. The ends were cut back, 6 bases at V and 8 bases at J, with 14 bases in the middle. The chain's CDR3 is CASRRFDGDIQYF. CDR3 coding DNA: TGTGCCAGCAGGAGGTTCGATGGGGACATTCAGTACTTC.

This clonotype is labeled as medium-sized. This rearrangement joins TRBV10-3 to TRBJ2-7, with 10 bases lining up with TRBD1. With V trimmed by 3 bases and J by 7 bases, 6 bases remained unmatched. The germline CDR1 and CDR2 sequences are ENHRY and SYGVKD. The CDR3 runs 14 residues. The CDR3 sequence: CAISDRTGGGEQYF. CDR3 DNA: TGTGCCATCAGTGACCGGACAGGGGGTGGAGAGCAGTACTTC.

This clonotype is termed medium-sized (0.01 to 0.1%). V usage is TRBV20-1 and J usage is TRBJ2-1, with 12 bases fitting TRBD2. V lost 5 bases to trimming and J lost 4 bases; unmatched junction nucleotides: 6. The germline gives CDR1 DFQATT, CDR2 SNEGSKA (reference sequence). The CDR3 has 15 residues. The CDR3 spells CSADQLAGGYNEQFF. The CDR3 DNA reads TGCAGTGCTGACCAGCTAGCGGGGGGGTACAATGAGCAGTTCTTC.

By share, this clonotype counts as medium-sized. This chain joins TRBV3-1 and TRBJ1-5; 7 bases match TRBD1. This CDR3 contains 13 residues. Germline-derived CDR1 and CDR2 are LGHDT and YNNKEL (reference sequence). V lost 2 bases and J lost 7; bases outside the gene matches: 2. DNA for the CDR3: TGTGCCAGCAGCCAAAACAGGGGACAGCCCCAGCATTTT. This codes for CASSQNRGQPQHF.

By frequency in the sample, this clonotype is medium-sized. Germline is not matched at one junction end, which may reflect a read error. This chain links TRBV6-2 or TRBV6-3 with TRBJ1-5, with 11 bases identical to TRBD1. The CDR3 spans 18 residues. Germline V lookup: CDR1 MNHEY, CDR2 SVGEGT. CDR3 nucleotides: TGTGCCTGCAGGCCGGACAGGGGGCGACGAGAAATCGATCAGCCCCAGCATTTT. Translation gives CACRPDRGRREIDQPQHF.

This clonotype qualifies as medium-sized. V gene TRBV5-1 combines with J gene TRBJ2-3; D is unclear. V lost 3 bases, J lost 2 bases, and 10 bases lay in between. This CDR3 contains 14 residues. In germline, CDR1 is SGHRS, CDR2 YFSETQ. The CDR3 region has the DNA TGCGCCAGCAGCTCCCTGCCAACCACAGATACGCAGTATTTT. The encoded protein is CASSSLPTTDTQYF.

Only one count was recorded for this clonotype. The germline gene is not matched at one end of the junction; a read error may be the cause. The chain combines TRBV4-1 with TRBJ2-5, with 12 bases lining up with TRBD2. Per germline, CDR1 MGHRA and CDR2 YSYEKL. This CDR3 is 17 amino acids long. The CDR3: CASSQEASGRAEETQCF. CDR3 bases: TGCGCCAGCAGCCAAGAGGCTAGCGGGAGGGCCGAAGAGACCCAATGCTTC.

At least ten counts were recorded for this clonotype. This chain connects TRBV29-1 to TRBJ1-2; maybe TRBD1 (5 bases). Germline CDR1 is SQVTM and CDR2 is ANQGSEA. V was pared by 2 bases and J by 8 bases, with 9 bases between. The CDR3 has 11 residues. CDR3 sequence: CSVESGGGYTF. CDR3 sequence (DNA): TGCAGCGTTGAATCGGGGGGAGGCTACACCTTC.

In this sample, this clonotype is medium-sized. The chain links TRBV11-2 to TRBJ2-1, with 9 positions matching TRBD2. The V and J ends lost 1 base and 9 bases, in that order; junction bases with no gene match: 7. This CDR3 is 15 amino acids long. From germline, CDR1 is SGHAT and CDR2 FQNNGV. The CDR3 DNA is TGTGCCAGCAGCTTAGGGATAGCGGGAGTGGGTGAGCAGTTCTTC. Amino acid sequence: CASSLGIAGVGEQFF.

This clonotype was seen once. J is TRBJ2-7 and V is TRBV7-2; 9 bases are shared with TRBD1. Per the germline V gene, CDR1 is SGHTA and CDR2 is FQGNSA. Trimming removed 5 bases from V and 6 bases from J; junction bases left unmatched: 8. The CDR3 is 14 amino acids. The CDR3 DNA follows: TGTGCCAGCAGCCCCGGGACAGGGCTGATCGAGCAGTACTTC. It translates to CASSPGTGLIEQYF. Together with reference TRBV7-2 and TRBJ2-7, the CDR3 gives the full variable domain: GAGVSQSPSNKVTEKGKDVELRCDPISGHTALYWYRQSLGQGLEFLIYFQGNSAPDKSGLPSDRFSAERTGGSVSTLTIQRTQQEDSAVYLCASSPGTGLIEQYFGPGTRLTVT.

Within the sample, this clonotype is large. V and J are TRBV6-1 and TRBJ2-7, with D unresolved. V was pared by 1 base and J by 3 bases, with 4 bases between. The CDR3 is made up of 12 amino acids. Germline V gene data show CDR1 as MNHNS and CDR2 as SASEGT. CDR3 bases: TGTGCCAGCAGTGAAGGACGCTACGAGCAGTACTTC. Amino acids: CASSEGRYEQYF.

A remark on this clonotype: Germline and junction disagree at one end, which may indicate a read error. The chain is built from TRBV20-1 and TRBJ2-1, with 8 bases identical to TRBD2. The germline V gene has CDR1 DFQATT and CDR2 SNEGSKA (reference sequence). CDR3 length: 14 amino acids. CDR3 sequence (DNA): TGCAGTGCTAGAATATCGGGGGGGCGAAATGAGCAGTTCTTT. It encodes CSARISGGRNEQFF.

By proportion, this clonotype is medium-sized. The J gene is TRBJ2-3, the V gene TRBV7-2; TRBD2 aligns across 14 bases. This CDR3 comprises 20 residues. Germline values: CDR1 SGHTA, CDR2 FQGNSA. The junction had 16 bases not matched to a gene; V was cut back by 2 bases and J by 6 bases. The CDR3 reads CASSLRGTSGRVGVGDTQYF. The CDR3 DNA reads as TGTGCCAGCAGCTTAAGGGGGACTAGCGGGAGAGTTGGGGTGGGGGATACGCAGTATTTT.